The 27 T cell receptor beta chains presented below share a single source sample, sequenced in a study of Ad26.COV2.S vaccination and SARS-CoV-2 variants. Documented treatment: roughly 19 received Ad26.COV2.S at low or high dose, single or two shots; 5 received placebo; per-sample allocation not given. Specimens were obtained on day 63 following the first vaccine or placebo injection. The data were produced by immunoSEQ multiplex PCR, yet TCRdb's version contains in-frame clones alone and is incomplete. The data contain some 500,000 clones, roughly 87% of them seen just once; the ten biggest clones take up over 2%. The sequenced sample was peripheral blood, obtained in a trial of Ad26.COV2.S vaccine versus placebo. The receptors shown here come from a person between 18 and 59 years old who received the Ad26.COV2.S COVID-19 vaccine or a placebo.

V usage is TRBV25-1 and J usage is TRBJ1-2; 7 bases match TRBD1. V trimming: 6 bases; J trimming: 3 bases; junction bases outside the gene matches: 4. The CDR3 has 13 amino acids. Germline CDR1 is MGHDK and CDR2 is SYGVNS. The CDR3: CASSPTGDYGYTF. DNA for the CDR3: TGTGCCAGCAGCCCAACAGGGGACTATGGCTACACCTTC.

V and J are TRBV2 and TRBJ2-7, with D tentatively TRBD2 (6 bases). The CDR3 is made up of 14 amino acids. V lost 8 bases and J lost 2, with 16 bases in between. CDR1 is SNHLY and CDR2 is FYNNEI in the germline V gene. The CDR3 DNA is TGTGCCAGCGGGAGGTGGCAGTTCACCTACGAGCAGTACTTC. Protein: CASGRWQFTYEQYF. Variable domain in full (rest from reference TRBV2 and TRBJ2-7): EPEVTQTPSHQVTQMGQEVILRCVPISNHLYFYWYRQILGQKVEFLVSFYNNEISEKSEIFDDQFSVERPDGSNFTLKIRSTKLEDSAMYFCASGRWQFTYEQYFGPGTRLTVT.

This clone was counted only a few times. The chain carries TRBV12-3 or TRBV12-4 and TRBJ1-5; D gene unclear. This CDR3 spans 12 amino acids. Trimming pared 3 bases from V and 6 bases from J, leaving 6 bases between. The CDR3 loop is CASSFAGQPQHF. The CDR3 DNA sequence: TGTGCCAGCAGTTTTGCAGGTCAGCCCCAGCATTTT.

The gene calls are TRBV13 and TRBJ2-1; no clear D gene. This CDR3 is 16 amino acids long. Trimming removed 0 bases from V and 9 bases from J, with 18 bases in between. Germline CDR1 is PRHDT and CDR2 is FYEKMQ (reference sequence). The CDR3 region is CASSLGGGNPLTEQFF. CDR3 DNA: TGTGCCAGCAGCTTAGGGGGCGGTAATCCCCTCACTGAGCAGTTCTTC.

The chain couples TRBV5-1 to TRBJ2-2; D may be TRBD1 or TRBD2 (5 bases each). CDR3 length: 14 residues. The ends were cut back, 7 bases at V and 7 bases at J, with 17 bases in the middle. Looked up from germline, CDR1 is SGHRS and CDR2 is YFSETQ. The CDR3 bases are TGCGCCAGCTCAAGAGGGGAAGGAATCGGGGAGCTGTTTTTT. This sequence encodes CASSRGEGIGELFF.

J is TRBJ2-1 and V is TRBV7-8; D perhaps matches TRBD2 (5 bases). The CDR3 runs 15 residues. The germline V gene encodes CDR1 SGHVS and CDR2 FQNEAQ. V was trimmed by 2 bases and J by 9 bases, leaving 17 bases between them. DNA of the CDR3: TGTGCCAGCAGCTTAAGGAGAGCGGTGGCCGGTGAGCAGTTCTTC. This translates into CASSLRRAVAGEQFF.

This clone was picked up a small number of times. The chain employs TRBV10-3 and TRBJ1-5; the D gene is possibly TRBD1 (6 bases). The V gene's germline CDR1 is ENHRY and CDR2 SYGVKD. The CDR3 extends over 14 amino acids. Between the trimmed V and J ends, which lost 4 bases and 0 bases, there was a span of 7 bases. The CDR3 DNA follows: TGTGCCATCAGTGGGACAGTTAGCAATCAGCCCCAGCATTTT. Translation: CAISGTVSNQPQHF.

The J gene is TRBJ2-5, the V gene TRBV11-2; 11 bases fit TRBD2. CDR3 size: 16 residues. J was trimmed by 5 bases and V by 4 bases; bases with no gene match: 9. Germline CDR1 reads SGHAT; CDR2 reads FQNNGV. Here the CDR3 reads CASSSSRLAGRETQYF. The CDR3 region has the DNA TGTGCCAGCAGCTCATCCAGACTAGCGGGGAGGGAGACCCAGTACTTC. Looking up the rest from reference TRBV11-2 and TRBJ2-5 gives the full variable domain: EAGVAQSPRYKIIEKRQSVAFWCNPISGHATLYWYQQILGQGPKLLIQFQNNGVVDDSQLPKDRFSAERLKGVDSTLKIQPAKLEDSAVYLCASSSSRLAGRETQYFGPGTRLLVL.

V usage is TRBV5-1 and J usage is TRBJ2-5; D remains unclear. The CDR3 runs to 15 residues. V lost 2 bases and J lost 1, with 12 bases in between. CDR1 and CDR2 (germline): SGHRS, YFSETQ. CDR3 sequence: CASSLRILGQETQYF. The CDR3 DNA reads as TGCGCCAGCAGCTTACGAATCTTGGGCCAAGAGACCCAGTACTTC.

The chain has TRBV7-9 and TRBJ1-3; TRBD1 matches 9 bases. The J segment lost 0 bases and the V segment lost 11 bases, leaving 17 bases of the junction unmatched. The CDR3 sequence is 18 residues long. Germline CDR1 is SEHNR and CDR2 is FQNEAQ (reference sequence). The CDR3 DNA sequence: TGTGCCCCAGCCCCTGGGACAGGGCACCTAAGCTCTGGAAACACCATATATTTT. This encodes CAPAPGTGHLSSGNTIYF.

The V call is TRBV12-5, the J call TRBJ2-3, with no clear D. The CDR3 sequence is 13 residues long. V dropped 1 base and J dropped 7 bases, with 9 bases sitting between them. The germline V gene has CDR1 LGHNT and CDR2 FRNRAP. The CDR3 here is CASGLGTLYTQYF. The CDR3 DNA sequence: TGTGCTAGTGGTTTGGGAACTCTTTATACGCAGTATTTT.

The rearrangement links TRBV3-1 (or the pseudogene TRBV3-2) to TRBJ2-7; D may be TRBD2 (5 bases). The germline V gene encodes CDR1 LGHDT and CDR2 YNNKEL (reference sequence). CDR3 length: 18 amino acids. The V gene lost 0 bases and the J gene lost 4 bases, with 22 bases spanning the gap. CDR3: CASSQECGSPEWGYEQYV. The CDR3 DNA follows: TGTGCCAGCAGCCAAGAATGCGGGTCTCCGGAGTGGGGATACGAGCAGTACGTC.

The V call is TRBV30, the J call TRBJ1-5; 7 bases match TRBD1. The trim removed 2 bases at V and 3 bases at J, leaving 4 bases unmatched. This CDR3 has 14 residues. The germline gives CDR1 GTSNPN, CDR2 SVGIG (reference sequence). In nucleotides, the CDR3 is TGTGCCTGGAGTATGACAGGGTACAATCAGCCCCAGCATTTT. Protein sequence: CAWSMTGYNQPQHF.

The V and J genes are TRBV21-1 and TRBJ1-1; the D call TRBD1 from the table was never checked on the DNA. TRBV21-1 is classified as a pseudogene. The CDR3 spans 15 residues. CDR3: CASSKGAGRSTEAFF. The CDR3 coding sequence is TGTGCCAGCAGCAAAGGAGCAGGGCGGAGCACTGAAGCTTTCTTT.

The chain is built from TRBV28 and TRBJ1-6; possibly TRBD1 for D (6 bases). The CDR3 totals 20 residues. Germline CDR1 MDHEN, CDR2 SYDVKM. Trimming stripped 5 bases from V and 1 base from J, with 24 bases between. CDR3 residues: CASSPTGRSHGGSYNSPLHF. DNA of the CDR3: TGTGCCAGCAGTCCAACAGGGAGATCCCATGGGGGGTCCTATAATTCACCCCTCCACTTT.

The V gene is TRBV18, the J gene TRBJ1-1; 8 bases fit TRBD1. Germline loops: CDR1 KGHSH, CDR2 LQKENI. J was trimmed by 5 bases and V by 7 bases; bases with no gene match: 6. The CDR3 is 13 residues long. CDR3 sequence: CASCTTGGTEAFF. For the CDR3, the DNA is TGTGCCAGCTGCACCACAGGGGGTACTGAAGCTTTCTTT.

This chain uses TRBV4-3 with TRBJ1-2; D possibly corresponds to TRBD1 (5 bases). V gave up 0 bases and J gave up 0 bases, with 8 bases separating them. This CDR3 has 15 amino acids. Germline V lookup: CDR1 LGHNA, CDR2 YSLEER. In DNA form, the CDR3 reads TGCGCCAGCAGCCAAGATCCCAGGGCTAACTATGGCTACACCTTC. Translating gives CASSQDPRANYGYTF.

V usage is TRBV3-1 (or the pseudogene TRBV3-2) and J usage is TRBJ2-7, with TRBD1 matching over 7 bases. This CDR3 is built from 15 residues. Per germline, CDR1 LGHDT and CDR2 YNNKEL (reference sequence). The V gene end was trimmed by 1 base and the J gene end by 6 bases; junction bases not matched to a gene: 9. The CDR3 DNA sequence: TGTGCCAGCAGCCAAGGGGTAGGGGGCTTAACCGAGCAGTACTTC. Its translation is CASSQGVGGLTEQYF.

The chain links TRBV19 to TRBJ1-5; D uncertain. Germline CDR1 is LNHDA and CDR2 is SQIVND (reference sequence). Trimming left V 7 bases short and J 8 bases short, with 30 bases between. This CDR3 has 18 amino acids. The CDR3 sequence: CASNKHSAVPAYMEPQHF. The CDR3 DNA reads TGTGCCAGTAACAAACACTCGGCGGTCCCAGCTTATATGGAGCCCCAGCATTTT.

The rearrangement joins TRBV10-3 to TRBJ1-5; D is perhaps TRBD1 (5 bases). This CDR3 comprises 15 residues. Germline V gene sequence: CDR1 ENHRY, CDR2 SYGVKD. The V gene lost 3 bases and the J gene lost 2 bases, with 11 bases spanning the gap. CDR3 amino acids: CAISEAGIGNQPQHF. The CDR3 bases are TGTGCCATCAGTGAAGCAGGGATCGGCAATCAGCCCCAGCATTTT.

The V and J genes are TRBV2 and TRBJ2-1; the match to TRBD2 covers 9 bases. The CDR3 is made up of 16 amino acids. The V and J ends lost 5 bases and 3 bases, in that order; junction bases with no gene match: 8. CDR1 is SNHLY and CDR2 is FYNNEI in the germline V gene. DNA of the CDR3: TGTGCCAGCAGTCCGCGCAATAGCGGGAGCTACAATGAGCAGTTCTTC. Amino acid sequence: CASSPRNSGSYNEQFF.

The genes are TRBV5-4 and TRBJ1-3; D ambiguous. There are 15 residues in the CDR3. CDR1 is SGHNT and CDR2 is YYREEE in the germline V gene (reference sequence). V lost 1 base and J lost 4, with 12 bases in between. The CDR3 here is CASSLFGPNGNTIYF. CDR3 bases: TGTGCCAGCAGCTTGTTTGGACCTAACGGAAACACCATATATTTT.

The rearrangement links TRBV6-1 to TRBJ2-3; 7 bases are a match to TRBD2. V lost 3 bases, J lost 3 bases, and 6 bases stayed unmatched. There are 15 residues in the CDR3. CDR1 MNHNS and CDR2 SASEGT come from the germline V gene. This CDR3 is CASSEGRAGTDTQYF. In nucleotides, the CDR3 is TGTGCCAGCAGTGAGGGGAGGGCAGGGACAGATACGCAGTATTTT.

The chain links TRBV18 to TRBJ1-2, with unresolved D. Germline values: CDR1 KGHSH, CDR2 LQKENI. The CDR3 runs 15 residues. Trimming shortened V by 6 bases and J by 0 bases, and 14 bases separated the two germline ends. For the CDR3, the DNA is TGTGCCAGCTCGGCGACCGGGAACTCTAACTATGGCTACACCTTC. It translates to CASSATGNSNYGYTF.

The chain uses TRBV6-5 and TRBJ1-1, with TRBD1 as a possible D gene (5 bases). Germline-derived CDR1 and CDR2 are MNHEY and SVGAGI. The CDR3 totals 13 residues. V lost 0 bases and J lost 6, with 8 bases in between. The CDR3 DNA reads TGTGCCAGCAGTTACTCTTGGGGGGCTGAAGCTTTCTTT. Its translation is CASSYSWGAEAFF.

The rearrangement links TRBV7-6 to TRBJ2-3, with D tentatively TRBD2 (6 bases). The CDR3 length is 15 residues. Germline V gene sequence: CDR1 SGHVS, CDR2 FNYEAQ. The V and J ends lost 5 bases and 2 bases respectively, with 14 bases between them. The chain's CDR3 is CASSVMGGPTDTQYF. As DNA, the CDR3 is TGTGCCAGCAGCGTCATGGGGGGTCCCACAGATACGCAGTATTTT.

The chain links TRBV6-5 to TRBJ2-7; D ambiguous. Between the trimmed V and J ends, which lost 5 bases and 0 bases, there was a span of 8 bases. The CDR3 has 13 residues. Per germline, CDR1 MNHEY and CDR2 SVGAGI. The CDR3 spells CASSRGFSYEQYF. The CDR3 coding sequence is TGTGCCAGCAGTCGAGGATTCTCCTACGAGCAGTACTTC.